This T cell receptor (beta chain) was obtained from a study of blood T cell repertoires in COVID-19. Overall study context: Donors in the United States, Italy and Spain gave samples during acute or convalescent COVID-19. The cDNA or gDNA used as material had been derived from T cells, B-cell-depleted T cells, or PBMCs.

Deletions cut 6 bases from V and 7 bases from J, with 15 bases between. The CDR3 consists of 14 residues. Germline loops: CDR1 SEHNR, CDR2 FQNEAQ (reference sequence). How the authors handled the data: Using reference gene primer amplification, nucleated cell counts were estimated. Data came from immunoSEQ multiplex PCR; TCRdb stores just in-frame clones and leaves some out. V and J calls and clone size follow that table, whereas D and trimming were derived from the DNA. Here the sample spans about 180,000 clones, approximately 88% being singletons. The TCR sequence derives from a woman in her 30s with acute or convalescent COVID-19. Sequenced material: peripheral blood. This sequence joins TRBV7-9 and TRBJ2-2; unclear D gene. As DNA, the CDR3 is TGTGCCAGCAGTCTAGGATGGGTAAACGGGGAGCTGTTTTTT. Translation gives CASSLGWVNGELFF.